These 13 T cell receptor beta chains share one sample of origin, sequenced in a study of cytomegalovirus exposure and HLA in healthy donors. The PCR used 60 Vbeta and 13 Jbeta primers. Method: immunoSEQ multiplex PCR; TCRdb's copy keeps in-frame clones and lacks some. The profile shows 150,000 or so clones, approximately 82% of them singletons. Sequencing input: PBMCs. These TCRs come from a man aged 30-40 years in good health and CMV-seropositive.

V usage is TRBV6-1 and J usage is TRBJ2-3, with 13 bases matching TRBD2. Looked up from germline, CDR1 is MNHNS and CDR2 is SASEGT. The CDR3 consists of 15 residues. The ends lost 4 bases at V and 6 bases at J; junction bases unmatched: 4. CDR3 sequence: CASSGETSGGDTQYF. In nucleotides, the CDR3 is TGTGCCAGCAGTGGCGAGACTAGCGGGGGGGATACGCAGTATTTT.

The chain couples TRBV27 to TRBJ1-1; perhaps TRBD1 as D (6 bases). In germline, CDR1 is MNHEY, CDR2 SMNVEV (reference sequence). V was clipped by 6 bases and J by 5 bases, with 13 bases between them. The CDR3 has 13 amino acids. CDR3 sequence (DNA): TGTGCCAGCAGCACCAGGGGATCAACTGAAGCTTTCTTT. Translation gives CASSTRGSTEAFF.

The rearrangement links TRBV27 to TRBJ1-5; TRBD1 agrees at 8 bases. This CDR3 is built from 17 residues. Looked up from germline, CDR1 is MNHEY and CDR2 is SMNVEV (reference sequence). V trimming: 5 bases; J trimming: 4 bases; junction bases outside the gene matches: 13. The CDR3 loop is CASSPTQGALPNQPQHF. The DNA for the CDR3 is TGTGCCAGCAGTCCCACCCAGGGGGCGCTTCCAAATCAGCCCCAGCATTTT.

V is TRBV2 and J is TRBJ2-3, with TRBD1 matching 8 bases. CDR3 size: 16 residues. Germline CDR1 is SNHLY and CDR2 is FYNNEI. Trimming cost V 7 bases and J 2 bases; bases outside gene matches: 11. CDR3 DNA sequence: TGTGCCAGCAAGCTTGGGGGCAGGGGGCACACAGATACGCAGTATTTT. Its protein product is CASKLGGRGHTDTQYF.

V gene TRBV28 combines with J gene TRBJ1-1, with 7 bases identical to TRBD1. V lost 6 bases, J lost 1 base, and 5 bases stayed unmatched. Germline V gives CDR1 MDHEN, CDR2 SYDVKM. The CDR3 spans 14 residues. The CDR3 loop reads CASRLGTANTEAFF. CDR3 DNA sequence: TGTGCCAGCAGACTCGGGACAGCGAACACTGAAGCTTTCTTT.

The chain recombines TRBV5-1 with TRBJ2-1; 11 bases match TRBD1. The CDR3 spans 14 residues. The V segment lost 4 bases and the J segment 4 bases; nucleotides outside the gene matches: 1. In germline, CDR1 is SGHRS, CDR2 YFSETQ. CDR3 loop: CASSGQGAYNEQFF. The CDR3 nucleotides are TGCGCCAGCAGCGGACAGGGGGCATACAATGAGCAGTTCTTC. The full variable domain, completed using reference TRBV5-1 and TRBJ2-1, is KAGVTQTPRYLIKTRGQQVTLSCSPISGHRSVSWYQQTPGQGLQFLFEYFSETQRNKGNFPGRFSGRQFSNSRSEMNVSTLELGDSALYLCASSGQGAYNEQFFGPGTRLTVL.

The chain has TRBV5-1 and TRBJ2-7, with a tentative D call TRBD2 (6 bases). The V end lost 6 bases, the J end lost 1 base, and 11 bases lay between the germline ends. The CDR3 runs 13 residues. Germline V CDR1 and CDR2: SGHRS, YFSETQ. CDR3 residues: CASKNSGSYEQYF. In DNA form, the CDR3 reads TGCGCCAGCAAGAATAGCGGTTCCTACGAGCAGTACTTC.

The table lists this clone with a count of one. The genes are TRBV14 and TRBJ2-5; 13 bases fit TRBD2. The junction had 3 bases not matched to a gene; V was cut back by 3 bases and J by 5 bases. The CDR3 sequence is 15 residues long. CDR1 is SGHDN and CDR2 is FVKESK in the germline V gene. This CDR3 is CASSHGTSGMETQYF. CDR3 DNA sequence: TGTGCCAGCAGCCACGGGACTAGCGGGATGGAGACCCAGTACTTC.

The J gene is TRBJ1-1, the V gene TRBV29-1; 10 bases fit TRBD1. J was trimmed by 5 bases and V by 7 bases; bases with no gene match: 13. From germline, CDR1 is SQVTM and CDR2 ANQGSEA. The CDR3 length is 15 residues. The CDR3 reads CSGKTGGRRRTEAFF. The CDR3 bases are TGCAGCGGTAAGACAGGGGGCCGCCGTAGGACTGAAGCTTTCTTT.

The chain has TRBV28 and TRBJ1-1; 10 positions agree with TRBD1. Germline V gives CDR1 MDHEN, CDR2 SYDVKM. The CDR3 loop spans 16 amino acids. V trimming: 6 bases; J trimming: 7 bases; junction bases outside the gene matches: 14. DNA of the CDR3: TGTGCCAGCAGATCCCCGGGACAGGGGCTTTGGAATGAAGCTTTCTTT. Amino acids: CASRSPGQGLWNEAFF.

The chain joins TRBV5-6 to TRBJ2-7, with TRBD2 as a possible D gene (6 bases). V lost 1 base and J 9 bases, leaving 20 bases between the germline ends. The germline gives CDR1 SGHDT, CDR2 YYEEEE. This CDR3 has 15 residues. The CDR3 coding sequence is TGTGCCAGCAGCTTGTTGACGGGGACTGGCAGTTGGCAGTACTTC. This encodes CASSLLTGTGSWQYF.

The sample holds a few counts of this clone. The CDR3 here is CASSVQGRTIQYF. CDR3 bases: TGTGCCAGTAGTGTACAGGGGAGGACTATCCAGTACTTC. The chain recombines TRBV19 with TRBJ2-5, with D perhaps matching TRBD1 (7 bases). V lost 5 bases to trimming and J lost 10 bases, with 17 bases between them. The germline V gene encodes CDR1 LNHDA and CDR2 SQIVND (reference sequence). The CDR3 is made up of 13 amino acids.

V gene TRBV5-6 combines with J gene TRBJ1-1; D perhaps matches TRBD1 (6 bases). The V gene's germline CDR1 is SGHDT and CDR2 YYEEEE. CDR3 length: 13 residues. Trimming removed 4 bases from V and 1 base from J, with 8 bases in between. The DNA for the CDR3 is TGTGCCAGCAGCCGGGACACGAACACTGAAGCTTTCTTT. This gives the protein CASSRDTNTEAFF. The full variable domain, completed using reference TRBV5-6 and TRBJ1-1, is DAGVTQSPTHLIKTRGQQVTLRCSPKSGHDTVSWYQQALGQGPQFIFQYYEEEERQRGNFPDRFSGHQFPNYSSELNVNALLLGDSALYLCASSRDTNTEAFFGQGTRLTVV.